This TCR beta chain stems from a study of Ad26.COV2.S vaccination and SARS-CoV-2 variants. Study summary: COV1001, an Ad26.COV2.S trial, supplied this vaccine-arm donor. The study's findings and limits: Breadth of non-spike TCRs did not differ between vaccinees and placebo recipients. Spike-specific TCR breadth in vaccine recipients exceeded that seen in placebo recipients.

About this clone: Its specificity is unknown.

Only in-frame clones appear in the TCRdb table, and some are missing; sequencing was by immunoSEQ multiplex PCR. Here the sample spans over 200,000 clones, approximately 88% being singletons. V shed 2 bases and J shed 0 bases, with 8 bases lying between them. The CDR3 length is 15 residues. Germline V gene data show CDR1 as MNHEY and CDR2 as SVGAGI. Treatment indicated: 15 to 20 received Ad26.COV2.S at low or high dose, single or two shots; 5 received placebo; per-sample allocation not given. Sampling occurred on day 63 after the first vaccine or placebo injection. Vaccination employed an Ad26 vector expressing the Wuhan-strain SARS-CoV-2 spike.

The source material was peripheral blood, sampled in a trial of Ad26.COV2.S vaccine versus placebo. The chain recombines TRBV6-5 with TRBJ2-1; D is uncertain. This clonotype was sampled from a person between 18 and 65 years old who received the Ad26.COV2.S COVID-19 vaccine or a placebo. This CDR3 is CASSYGRPSYNEQFF. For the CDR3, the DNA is TGTGCCAGCAGTTACGGCAGGCCCTCCTACAATGAGCAGTTCTTC.